These 9 T cell receptor beta chains were all obtained from the same sample, sequenced in a study of identifying expanded T cells in peripheral blood. Repertoires were generated with immunoSEQ multiplex PCR, while TCRdb's copy carries only in-frame clones and drops some. Of about 110,000 clones in the sample, approximately 90% were seen once. The source material was blood. These receptors were obtained from a person between 18 and 69 years old in good health.

The chain combines TRBV6-1 with TRBJ1-2; 7 positions match TRBD1. The trim removed 3 bases at V and 5 bases at J, leaving 3 bases unmatched. The CDR3 totals 13 residues. Germline V CDR1 and CDR2: MNHNS, SASEGT. Here the CDR3 reads CASSDHRGYGYTF. Here the CDR3 DNA reads TGTGCCAGCAGTGATCACAGGGGTTATGGCTACACCTTC.

The chain has TRBV19 and TRBJ1-1; D is possibly TRBD1 (5 bases). Trimming cost V 5 bases and J 4 bases, with 23 bases left between them. The CDR3 covers 17 residues. Per the germline V gene, CDR1 is LNHDA and CDR2 is SQIVND (reference sequence). CDR3 protein: CASSPTPGRTFVTEAFF. CDR3 sequence (DNA): TGTGCCAGTAGTCCGACCCCGGGACGGACTTTCGTCACTGAAGCTTTCTTT.

The chain carries TRBV7-2 and TRBJ1-2; D ambiguous. Germline CDR1 reads SGHTA; CDR2 reads FQGNSA. V was shortened by 5 bases and J by 0 bases, with 19 bases between the two germline ends. The CDR3 contains 17 residues. The CDR3 region is CASSVSRMAPTNYGYTF. The CDR3 DNA sequence: TGTGCCAGCAGCGTTAGTAGGATGGCACCTACTAACTATGGCTACACCTTC.

This clone occurred once. The gene calls are TRBV2 and TRBJ2-5; D tentatively fits TRBD1 or TRBD2 (5 bases each). The CDR3 totals 16 residues. The V gene lost 6 bases and the J gene lost 1 base, with 18 bases spanning the gap. Per germline, CDR1 SNHLY and CDR2 FYNNEI. CDR3 DNA: TGTGCCAGCAGCCCCGGGACCCTGAATGTCCAAGAGACCCAGTACTTC. Translating gives CASSPGTLNVQETQYF.

The CDR3 region is CASSSDWSSYEQYF. CDR3 coding DNA: TGTGCCAGCAGCTCCGACTGGAGCTCCTACGAGCAGTACTTC. This chain connects TRBV7-3 to TRBJ2-7; no definite D call. The CDR3 sequence is 14 residues long. Trimming took off 4 bases at V and 0 bases at J, with 10 bases between the two ends. Germline assignment: CDR1 SGHTA and CDR2 FQGTGA.

The chain links TRBV6-6 to TRBJ2-7; D not resolved. The V end lost 2 bases, the J end lost 3 bases, and 17 bases lay between the germline ends. The CDR3 consists of 16 residues. Germline V lookup: CDR1 MNHNY, CDR2 SVGAGI (reference sequence). In nucleotides, the CDR3 is TGTGCCAGCAGTTACAGCACCCCTGCACTCCGCTACGAGCAGTACTTC. Amino acid sequence: CASSYSTPALRYEQYF.

A single count supports this clone. This sequence joins TRBV7-3 and TRBJ2-3; D is ambiguous. Germline CDR1 and CDR2: SGHTA and FQGTGA. The CDR3 totals 12 residues. Trimming pared 4 bases from V and 4 bases from J, leaving 6 bases between. The CDR3 spells CASSSYSDTQYF. CDR3 nucleotides: TGTGCCAGCAGCTCTTATTCAGATACGCAGTATTTT. The whole variable domain, filled in from reference TRBV7-3 and TRBJ2-3, reads GAGVSQTPSNKVTEKGKYVELRCDPISGHTALYWYRQSLGQGPEFLIYFQGTGAADDSGLPNDRFFAVRPEGSVSTLKIQRTERGDSAVYLCASSSYSDTQYFGPGTRLTVL.

This chain uses TRBV7-9 with TRBJ1-5, with D perhaps matching TRBD1 (6 bases). The length of the CDR3 is 17 residues. Trimming shortened V by 8 bases and J by 0 bases, and 20 bases separated the two germline ends. Per germline, CDR1 SEHNR and CDR2 FQNEAQ (reference sequence). In DNA form, the CDR3 reads TGTGCCAGCGGTTCCGGGGGGGCACGGAATAGCAATCAGCCCCAGCATTTT. It translates to CASGSGGARNSNQPQHF.

V is TRBV2 and J is TRBJ1-4; 9 positions agree with TRBD1. The CDR3 covers 14 residues. Trimming removed 4 bases from V and 8 bases from J; junction bases left unmatched: 5. Germline CDR1 reads SNHLY; CDR2 reads FYNNEI. The CDR3 here is CASSARTGDEKLFF. For the CDR3, the DNA is TGTGCCAGCAGTGCCCGGACAGGGGACGAAAAACTGTTTTTT.